The entry below describes one T cell receptor beta chain. What it binds is unknown. This entry comes from a study of beta chain features in type 1 diabetes. Broader study findings: Shortening that was moderate but significant affected the TCRB CDR3s of Type 1 diabetes patients in all four CD4+ subsets. Any HLA type influence on TCRB rearrangement was left unresolved here.

cDNA synthesis used the whole RNA isolate, giving expressed TCRB sequences. An average of approximately 3.4 million reads was obtained for naive, central memory and regulatory T cell samples. TCRdb's table, derived via immunoSEQ multiplex PCR, lists solely in-frame clones and lacks some. The repertoire holds over 650,000 clones, with more than 12% as singletons. CDR1 is ENHRY, CDR2 SYGVKD, per germline. The CDR3 has 14 amino acids. V dropped 10 bases and J dropped 2; count of bases not matched to a gene: 5. The receptor's source is a man aged 18 to 30 with type 1 diabetes. The J gene is TRBJ2-3, the V gene TRBV10-3, with 11 positions matching TRBD2. Input material: naive CD4+ T cells from blood. The CDR3 coding sequence is TGTGCCACAACTAGCGGGAGCTACACAGATACGCAGTATTTT. This encodes CATTSGSYTDTQYF.